This T cell receptor beta chain was profiled in a study of T cells in Graves' hyperthyroidism and ophthalmopathy. With 4 bases clipped from V and 4 bases from J, the junction kept 10 bases outside the gene matches. Germline lookup yields CDR1 MDHEN and CDR2 SYDVKM. The CDR3 runs 16 residues. Note on this clonotype: Antigen unknown.

The TCR beta CDR3 regions underwent amplification using RNA transcripts as the source. First-round RT-PCR of the TCR CDR3 relied on the HTBI primer set. TCRdb processed the multiplex PCR reads anew with MiXCR; each CDR3 protein has one entry. The table records about 560,000 distinct CDR3 sequences, 11% to 15% of them present only once. Whole-study findings and limits: Progression to ophthalmopathy was predicted a median of roughly 6.5 months early.

This sequence was found in a woman aged 40 to 49 with Graves' hyperthyroidism. The specimen sequenced was blood. This chain connects TRBV28 to TRBJ1-2; 9 nucleotides agree with TRBD1. CDR3 sequence: CASSYPGTGRLYGYTF. In nucleotides, the CDR3 is TGTGCCAGCAGTTACCCCGGGACAGGGCGGCTCTATGGCTACACCTTC.